This T cell receptor beta chain was captured by sequencing in a study of T cell responses to AZD1222 COVID-19 vaccine (dated by TCRdb to 2020 to 2023). With regard to the full study: A total of around 240 trial participants underwent TCR sequencing, of whom 200 to 220 had received two doses of AZD1222 and approximately 26 had received two doses of the MenACWY control vaccine. Trial participants were enrolled into age subgroups of 18-55, 56-69 and 70-plus years, which contained roughly 150, 30 and 60 TCR-sequenced participants, respectively. Paper-wide results and their limitations: Vaccine-associated CD4 TCRs spanned the whole spike protein, with dominant responses in regions 160-218 and 743-854. After two AZD1222 doses, spike-specific TCR breadth and depth were significantly higher than at day 0 and than in MenACWY recipients. In the small 56-69-year group, the increase in depth fell short of significance, most likely because of low power. Most participants were white British and females outnumbered males, and the authors suggested that clonal diversity may have been underestimated. Because no samples from the day 14 peak response were available, repertoires could be characterized only after the peak T cell response. Reportedly, almost half of the unique spike-specific TCRs recognized epitopes lying outside the regions that are mutated in the B.1.351 and B.1.1.7 variants. Only a handful of AZD1222 recipients were SARS-CoV-2 seropositive at baseline, limiting conclusions about previously exposed vaccinees.

For this clone: This clone's antigen is unknown. Qualities for individual bases were not recorded, and no much larger clone is one base off. This sample includes further DNA sequences coding for the same CDR3.

The CDR3 regions of human TCRbeta chains were analyzed by immunosequencing. As for the authors' bioinformatics: TCRs in the repertoires were matched against a reference library of SARS-CoV-2-specific TCRs that had been generated with the MIRA antigen-specificity platform. Breadth was defined as the fraction of unique TCRs that were SARS-CoV-2-associated. Depth was defined as the fraction of total T cells that were SARS-CoV-2-associated. Using the MIRA data, each spike-specific TCR was mapped to the spike region that the TCR reacts to and placed in a CD4 or CD8 class. Log10-transformed breadth and depth values were compared by one-way ANOVA with Sidak's multiple comparisons tests. This is the immuneACCESS table as TCRdb keeps it, with only in-frame sequences that have V and J called. A part of the clones is gone; compared with another copy, unresolved V genes explain less than half, and the rest is unexplained. That table gives V, J and clone size, and the DNA gave D and trimming. This sample holds under 100,000 clones; about 92% were observed only once. The ten largest clonotypes hold roughly 7% of the sample.

CDR3 length: 15 amino acids, cysteine to phenylalanine. The only DNA kept is the CDR3, 45 bases in frame from the first base. Ends trimmed: V by 0 bases, J by 5 bases; bases unmatched to a gene: 4. For CDR1 and CDR2, the germline V gene lists SGHDT and YYEEEE. The label giving this sample's time point can be read as: baseline before first vaccination. According to the study, the label for this sample's treatment or condition signals: meningococcal conjugate vaccine given as trial control. Samples from vaccinated people were obtained from the UK trials COV001 and COV002, which included a single-blind randomized controlled phase 2/3 trial of AZD1222 (ChAdOx1 nCoV-19) in healthy adults. For TCRbeta chain sequencing, PBMC samples were collected from trial participants at day 0 and at day 28 after the second dose.

Source: peripheral blood, taken on day 0 of MenACWY control vaccination. The chain joins TRBV5-6 to TRBJ2-2, with 7 bases aligning to TRBD2. This receptor was identified in an adult in good health. The CDR3 protein: CASSLVPGGTGELFF. The nucleotides read TGTGCCAGCAGCTTGGTGCCGGGAGGAACCGGGGAGCTGTTTTTT.